This T cell receptor beta chain originates from a study of blood T cell repertoires in COVID-19. Turning to the study itself: The analysed material was cDNA or gDNA that came from T cells, B-cell-depleted T cells, or PBMCs.

Per the original methods: Researchers report that nucleated cell counts were estimated from reference gene primer amplification. Profiling relied on immunoSEQ multiplex PCR, and the TCRdb table lists in-frame clones only, not all of them. For V, J and clone size, that table is used; D and trimming come from the DNA. The data hold roughly 250,000 clones, with less than 85% observed a single time. The CDR3 runs 14 residues. Germline V gene lookup returns CDR1 SGDLS and CDR2 YYNGEE. The germline V and J ends were trimmed by 0 bases and 0 bases, with 6 bases remaining between them. The receptor's source is a woman older than 75 with active or convalescent COVID-19. The sequenced sample was peripheral blood. The genes are TRBV9 and TRBJ2-5; D unclear. Here the CDR3 reads CASSVDRYQETQYF. The CDR3 coding sequence is TGTGCCAGCAGCGTAGACAGATACCAAGAGACCCAGTACTTC.